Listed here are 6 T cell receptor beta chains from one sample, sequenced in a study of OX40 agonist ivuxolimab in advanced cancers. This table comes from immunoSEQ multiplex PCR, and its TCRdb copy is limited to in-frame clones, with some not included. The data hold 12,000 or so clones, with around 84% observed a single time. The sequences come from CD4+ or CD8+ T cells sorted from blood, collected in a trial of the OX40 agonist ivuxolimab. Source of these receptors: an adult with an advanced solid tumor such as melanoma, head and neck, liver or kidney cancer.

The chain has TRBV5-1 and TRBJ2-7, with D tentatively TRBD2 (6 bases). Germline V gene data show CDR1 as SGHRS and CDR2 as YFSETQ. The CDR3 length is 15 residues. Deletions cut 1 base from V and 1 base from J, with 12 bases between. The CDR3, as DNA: TGCGCCAGCAGCTTGTCTGATAGCGGTTCCTACGAGCAGTACTTC. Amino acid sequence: CASSLSDSGSYEQYF.

The CDR3 sequence: CASSWGQGPYEQYF. The CDR3 DNA sequence: TGTGCCAGCAGTTGGGGACAGGGCCCCTACGAGCAGTACTTC. V gene TRBV6-5 combines with J gene TRBJ2-7; 9 bases map to TRBD1. Germline V lookup: CDR1 MNHEY, CDR2 SVGAGI. The CDR3 covers 14 residues. V gave up 4 bases and J gave up 2 bases; unmatched junction bases: 3.

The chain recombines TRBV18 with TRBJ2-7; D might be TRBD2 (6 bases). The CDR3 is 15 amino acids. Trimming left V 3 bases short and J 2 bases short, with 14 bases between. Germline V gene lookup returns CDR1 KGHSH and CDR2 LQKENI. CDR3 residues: CASSPGGVLTYEQYF. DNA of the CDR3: TGTGCCAGCTCACCGGGCGGGGTCCTTACCTACGAGCAGTACTTC.

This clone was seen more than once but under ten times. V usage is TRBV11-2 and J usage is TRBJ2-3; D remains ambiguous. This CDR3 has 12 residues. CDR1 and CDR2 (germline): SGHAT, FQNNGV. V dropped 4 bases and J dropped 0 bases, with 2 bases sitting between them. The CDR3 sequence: CASSYSTDTQYF. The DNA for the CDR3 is TGTGCCAGCAGCTATAGCACAGATACGCAGTATTTT.

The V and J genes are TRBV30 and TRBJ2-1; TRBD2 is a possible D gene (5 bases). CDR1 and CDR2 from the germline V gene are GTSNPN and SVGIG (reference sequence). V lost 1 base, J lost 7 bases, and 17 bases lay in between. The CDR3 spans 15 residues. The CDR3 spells CAWSEGVVNSNEQFF. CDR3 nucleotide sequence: TGTGCCTGGAGTGAGGGAGTGGTCAATAGTAATGAGCAGTTCTTC.

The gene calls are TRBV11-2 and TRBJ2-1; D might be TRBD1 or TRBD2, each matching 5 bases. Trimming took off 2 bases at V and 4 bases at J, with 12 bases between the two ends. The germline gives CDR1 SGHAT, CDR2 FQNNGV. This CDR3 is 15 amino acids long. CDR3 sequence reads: CASSLYRDGYNEQFF. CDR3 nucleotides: TGTGCCAGCAGCTTATACCGGGACGGGTACAATGAGCAGTTCTTC.